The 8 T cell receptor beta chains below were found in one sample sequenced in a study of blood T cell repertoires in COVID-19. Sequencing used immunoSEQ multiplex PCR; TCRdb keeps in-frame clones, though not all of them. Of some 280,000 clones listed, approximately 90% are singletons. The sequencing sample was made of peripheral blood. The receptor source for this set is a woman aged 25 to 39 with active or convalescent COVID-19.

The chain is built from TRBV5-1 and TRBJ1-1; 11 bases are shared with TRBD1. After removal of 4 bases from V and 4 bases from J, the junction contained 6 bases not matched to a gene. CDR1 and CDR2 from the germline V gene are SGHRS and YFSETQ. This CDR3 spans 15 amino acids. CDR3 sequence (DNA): TGCGCCAGCAGCCTCCAAGGGACAGGGGGCACTGAAGCTTTCTTT. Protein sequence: CASSLQGTGGTEAFF.

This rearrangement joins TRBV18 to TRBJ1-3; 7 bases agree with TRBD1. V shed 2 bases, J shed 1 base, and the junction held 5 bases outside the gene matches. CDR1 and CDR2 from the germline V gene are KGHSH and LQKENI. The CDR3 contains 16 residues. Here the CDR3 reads CASSPLTGRSGNTIYF. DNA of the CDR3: TGTGCCAGCTCACCATTGACAGGGCGGTCTGGAAACACCATATATTTT.

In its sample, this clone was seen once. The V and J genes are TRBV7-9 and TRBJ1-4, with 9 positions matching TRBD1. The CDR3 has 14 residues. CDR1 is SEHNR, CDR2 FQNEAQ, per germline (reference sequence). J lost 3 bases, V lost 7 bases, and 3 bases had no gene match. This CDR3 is CASNRQGANEKLFF. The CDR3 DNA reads TGTGCCAGCAATCGACAGGGGGCTAATGAAAAACTGTTTTTT.

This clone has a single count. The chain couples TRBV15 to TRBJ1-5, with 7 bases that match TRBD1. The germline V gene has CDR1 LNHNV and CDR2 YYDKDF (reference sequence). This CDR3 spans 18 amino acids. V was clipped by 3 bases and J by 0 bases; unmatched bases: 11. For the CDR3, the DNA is TGTGCCACCAGCAGCCGGGACAGCCTCCTCTATAGCAATCAGCCCCAGCATTTT. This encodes CATSSRDSLLYSNQPQHF.

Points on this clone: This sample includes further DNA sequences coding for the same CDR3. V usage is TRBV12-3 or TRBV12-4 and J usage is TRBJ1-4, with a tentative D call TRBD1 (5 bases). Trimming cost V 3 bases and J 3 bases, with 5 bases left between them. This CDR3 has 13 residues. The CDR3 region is CASSFRANEKLFF. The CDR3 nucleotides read TGTGCCAGCAGTTTCAGGGCTAATGAAAAACTGTTTTTT.

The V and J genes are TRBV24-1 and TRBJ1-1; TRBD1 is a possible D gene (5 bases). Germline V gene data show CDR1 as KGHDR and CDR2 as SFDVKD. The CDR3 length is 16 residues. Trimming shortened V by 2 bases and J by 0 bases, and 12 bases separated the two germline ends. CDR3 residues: CATSDSRAGLNTEAFF. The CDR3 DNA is TGTGCCACCAGTGATTCTCGGGCAGGGTTGAACACTGAAGCTTTCTTT.

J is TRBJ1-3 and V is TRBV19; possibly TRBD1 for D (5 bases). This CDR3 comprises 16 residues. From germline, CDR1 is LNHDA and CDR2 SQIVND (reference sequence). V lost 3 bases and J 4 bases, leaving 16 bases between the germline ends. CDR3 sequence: CASSMFSTDKGNTIYF. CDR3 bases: TGTGCCAGTAGTATGTTTTCGACGGACAAAGGAAACACCATATATTTT.

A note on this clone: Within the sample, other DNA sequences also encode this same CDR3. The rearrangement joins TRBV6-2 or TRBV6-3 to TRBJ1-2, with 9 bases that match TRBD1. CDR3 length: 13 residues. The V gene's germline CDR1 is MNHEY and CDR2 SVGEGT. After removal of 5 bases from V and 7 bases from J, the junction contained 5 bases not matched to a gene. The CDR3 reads CASSITGGVGYTF. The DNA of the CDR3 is TGTGCCAGCAGTATAACAGGGGGCGTTGGCTACACCTTC.